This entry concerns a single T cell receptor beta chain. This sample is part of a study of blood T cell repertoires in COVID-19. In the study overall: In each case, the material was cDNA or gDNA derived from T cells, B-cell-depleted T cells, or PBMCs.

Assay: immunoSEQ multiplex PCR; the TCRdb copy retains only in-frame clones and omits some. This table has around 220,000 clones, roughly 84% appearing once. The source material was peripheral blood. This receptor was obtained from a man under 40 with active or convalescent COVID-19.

The CDR3 DNA is TGTGCCAGCAGCTCTGCTACAGGGCCCCTGAACACCGGGGAGCTGTTTTTT. Its translation: CASSSATGPLNTGELFF. The rearrangement links TRBV28 to TRBJ2-2, with D possibly being TRBD1 (6 bases). The V gene's germline CDR1 is MDHEN and CDR2 SYDVKM. The CDR3 runs 17 residues. The V end was cut by 6 bases, the J end by 1 base, with 18 bases between.